A single sample is the source of the 14 T cell receptor beta chains below, sequenced in a study of cytomegalovirus exposure and HLA in healthy donors. PCR used 60 Vbeta primers and 13 Jbeta primers. Sequencing used immunoSEQ multiplex PCR; TCRdb keeps in-frame clones, though not all of them. The sample lists around 150,000 clones; 55% to 80% were seen once. The sample taken for sequencing was PBMCs. The origin of the receptors is a woman under 30 in good health and CMV-seropositive.

This chain connects TRBV19 to TRBJ2-1; 8 nucleotides match TRBD2. Losses at the gene ends were 5 bases for V and 2 bases for J; bases not matched to a gene: 8. The CDR3 length is 16 residues. Per the germline V gene, CDR1 is LNHDA and CDR2 is SQIVND (reference sequence). Written as DNA, the CDR3 is TGTGCCAGTAGTCTACGCACTAGCGGAACCTACAATGAGCAGTTCTTC. Translated: CASSLRTSGTYNEQFF.

The genes are TRBV7-3 and TRBJ2-3; D is unclear. Looked up from germline, CDR1 is SGHTA and CDR2 is FQGTGA. CDR3 length: 12 residues. The V and J ends lost 7 bases and 1 base respectively, with 6 bases between them. CDR3 amino acids: CASNSGTDTQYF. For the CDR3, the DNA is TGTGCCAGCAACAGTGGCACAGATACGCAGTATTTT.

This chain joins TRBV4-2 and TRBJ1-4; D is ambiguous. V was clipped by 5 bases and J by 0 bases, with 13 bases between them. Germline V gene lookup returns CDR1 LGHNA and CDR2 YNFKEQ. The CDR3 is made up of 16 amino acids. The CDR3 sequence is CASSISSVATNEKLFF. CDR3 nucleotides: TGTGCCAGCAGCATTAGCAGTGTTGCAACTAATGAAAAACTGTTTTTT.

The rearrangement uses TRBV5-6 and TRBJ2-1, with TRBD2 identical over 13 bases. Germline lookup yields CDR1 SGHDT and CDR2 YYEEEE. CDR3 length: 16 residues. The V segment lost 4 bases and the J segment 6 bases; nucleotides outside the gene matches: 7. The DNA for the CDR3 is TGTGCCAGCAGCCTACCACTAGCGGGGGGGCTCAATGAGCAGTTCTTC. The encoded protein is CASSLPLAGGLNEQFF. Full variable domain (outside the CDR3, taken from reference TRBV5-6 and TRBJ2-1): DAGVTQSPTHLIKTRGQQVTLRCSPKSGHDTVSWYQQALGQGPQFIFQYYEEEERQRGNFPDRFSGHQFPNYSSELNVNALLLGDSALYLCASSLPLAGGLNEQFFGPGTRLTVL.

The chain recombines TRBV5-1 with TRBJ2-7; 7 nucleotides match TRBD1. The CDR3 spans 13 residues. Germline CDR1 and CDR2: SGHRS and YFSETQ. The ends lost 0 bases at V and 5 bases at J; junction bases unmatched: 2. CDR3 bases: TGCGCCAGCAGCTTGGAGGGGGCCCACGAGCAGTACTTC. Translating it yields CASSLEGAHEQYF. Together with reference TRBV5-1 and TRBJ2-7, the CDR3 gives the full variable domain: KAGVTQTPRYLIKTRGQQVTLSCSPISGHRSVSWYQQTPGQGLQFLFEYFSETQRNKGNFPGRFSGRQFSNSRSEMNVSTLELGDSALYLCASSLEGAHEQYFGPGTRLTVT.

The chain employs TRBV6-6 and TRBJ1-4; no definite D call. Germline CDR1 reads MNHNY; CDR2 reads SVGAGI (reference sequence). V dropped 10 bases and J dropped 0 bases, with 9 bases sitting between them. This CDR3 has 13 amino acids. The CDR3 nucleotides are TGTGCCACCCTCCCTGCAACTAATGAAAAACTGTTTTTT. The encoded protein is CATLPATNEKLFF.

This clone was counted between two and nine times. The rearrangement links TRBV30 to TRBJ2-2, with 9 nucleotides matching TRBD2. CDR1 is GTSNPN and CDR2 is SVGIG in the germline V gene (reference sequence). J gave up 2 bases and V 8 bases, and 9 bases lay outside the gene matches. The CDR3 covers 15 residues. The CDR3 nucleotides read TGTGCCCGCACGACTAGCGGAGTAAACACCGGGGAGCTGTTTTTT. This sequence encodes CARTTSGVNTGELFF.

This rearrangement joins TRBV28 to TRBJ1-4; TRBD1 might be the D (5 bases). CDR3 length equals 18 residues. The germline V gene encodes CDR1 MDHEN and CDR2 SYDVKM. The ends were cut back, 6 bases at V and 8 bases at J, with 28 bases in the middle. This CDR3 is CASSLLTGGSLTGEKLFF. The DNA of the CDR3 is TGTGCCAGCAGCCTTCTCACAGGCGGGAGCCTCACGGGGGAAAAACTGTTTTTT.

The chain joins TRBV7-2 to TRBJ2-1, with D maybe TRBD2 (5 bases). Germline V gene sequence: CDR1 SGHTA, CDR2 FQGNSA. The ends were cut back, 1 base at V and 4 bases at J, with 11 bases in the middle. The CDR3 runs to 15 residues. CDR3 residues: CASSLGGLGYNEQFF. CDR3 DNA sequence: TGTGCCAGCAGCTTAGGAGGGCTTGGGTACAATGAGCAGTTCTTC.

Only a few counts were recorded for this clone. The chain's CDR3 is CASSLSPGQMYGYTF. The CDR3 DNA sequence: TGTGCCAGCAGCTTAAGCCCGGGACAGATGTATGGCTACACCTTC. The rearrangement joins TRBV7-6 to TRBJ1-2, with 7 bases fitting TRBD1. The CDR3 loop spans 15 amino acids. Trimming at V came to 2 bases and at J to 5 bases, leaving 8 bases not matched to a gene. Germline CDR1 SGHVS, CDR2 FNYEAQ.

This chain links TRBV30 with TRBJ2-5; 7 nucleotides match TRBD2. CDR1 and CDR2 from the germline V gene are GTSNPN and SVGIG (reference sequence). J gave up 1 base and V 2 bases, and 4 bases lay outside the gene matches. This CDR3 contains 14 residues. The CDR3 sequence is CAWSLTSPQETQYF. Here the CDR3 DNA reads TGTGCCTGGAGTCTGACTAGCCCCCAAGAGACCCAGTACTTC.

The chain couples TRBV5-4 to TRBJ1-1, with 11 nucleotides matching TRBD1. Germline V CDR1 and CDR2: SGHNT, YYREEE (reference sequence). CDR3 size: 17 residues. V gave up 4 bases and J gave up 1 base; unmatched junction bases: 9. The DNA of the CDR3 is TGTGCCAGCAGCCCAACAGGACAGGGGGCGTGGAACACTGAAGCTTTCTTT. This gives the protein CASSPTGQGAWNTEAFF.

This clone was observed once. The chain joins TRBV25-1 to TRBJ1-4; D perhaps matches TRBD1 (5 bases). The CDR3 has 16 amino acids. With 7 bases removed from V and 6 bases from J, the gap between germline ends came to 21 bases. Germline V lookup: CDR1 MGHDK, CDR2 SYGVNS. The CDR3 is CASTPTGGLGHEKLFF. The CDR3 DNA sequence: TGTGCCAGCACCCCTACGGGGGGACTCGGGCATGAAAAACTGTTTTTT.

The J gene is TRBJ2-7, the V gene TRBV2; TRBD2 might be the D (5 bases). Trimming left V 0 bases short and J 2 bases short, with 11 bases between. Germline loops: CDR1 SNHLY, CDR2 FYNNEI. The CDR3 is 15 amino acids. Here the CDR3 DNA reads TGTGCCAGCAGTGAAGCGTGGACCGGGACCTACGAGCAGTACTTC. It encodes CASSEAWTGTYEQYF.